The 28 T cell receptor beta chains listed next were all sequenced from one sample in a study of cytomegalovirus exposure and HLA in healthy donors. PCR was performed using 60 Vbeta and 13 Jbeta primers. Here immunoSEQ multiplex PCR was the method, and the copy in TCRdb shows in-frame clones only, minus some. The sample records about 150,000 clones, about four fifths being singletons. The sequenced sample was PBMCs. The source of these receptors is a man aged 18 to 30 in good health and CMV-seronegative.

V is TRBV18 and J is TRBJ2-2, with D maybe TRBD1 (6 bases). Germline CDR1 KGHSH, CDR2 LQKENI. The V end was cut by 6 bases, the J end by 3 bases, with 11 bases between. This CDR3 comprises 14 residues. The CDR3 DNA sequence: TGTGCCAGCTCTCAGGGGATCGACACCGGGGAGCTGTTTTTT. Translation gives CASSQGIDTGELFF.

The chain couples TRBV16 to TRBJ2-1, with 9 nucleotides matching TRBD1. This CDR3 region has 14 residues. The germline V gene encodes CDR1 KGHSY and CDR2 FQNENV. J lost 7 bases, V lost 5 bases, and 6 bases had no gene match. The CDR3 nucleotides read TGTGCCAGCAGCGTGGGACAGGGCCGTAATGAGCAGTTCTTC. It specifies CASSVGQGRNEQFF.

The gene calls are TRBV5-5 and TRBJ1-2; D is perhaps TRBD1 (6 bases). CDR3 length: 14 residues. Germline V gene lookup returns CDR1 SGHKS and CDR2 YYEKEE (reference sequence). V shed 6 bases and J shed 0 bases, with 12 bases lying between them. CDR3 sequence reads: CASTKTGSNYGYTF. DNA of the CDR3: TGTGCCAGCACCAAGACAGGATCTAACTATGGCTACACCTTC.

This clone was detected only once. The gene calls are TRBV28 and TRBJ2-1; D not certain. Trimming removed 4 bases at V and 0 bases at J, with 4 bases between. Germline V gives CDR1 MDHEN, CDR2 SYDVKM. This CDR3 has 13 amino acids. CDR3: CASSWSSYNEQFF. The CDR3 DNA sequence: TGTGCCAGCAGTTGGAGCTCCTACAATGAGCAGTTCTTC.

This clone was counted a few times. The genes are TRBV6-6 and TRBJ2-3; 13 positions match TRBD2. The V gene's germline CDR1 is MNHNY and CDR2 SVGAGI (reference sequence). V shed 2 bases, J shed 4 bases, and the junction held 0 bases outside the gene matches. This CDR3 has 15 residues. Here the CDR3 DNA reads TGTGCCAGCAGTTACACTAGCGGGGGGGCAGATACGCAGTATTTT. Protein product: CASSYTSGGADTQYF.

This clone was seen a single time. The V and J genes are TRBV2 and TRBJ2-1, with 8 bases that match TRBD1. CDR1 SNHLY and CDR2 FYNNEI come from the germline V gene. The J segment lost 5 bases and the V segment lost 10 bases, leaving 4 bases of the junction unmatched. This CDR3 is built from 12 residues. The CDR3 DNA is TGTGCCACCGGACAGGGAAACAATGAGCAGTTCTTC. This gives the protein CATGQGNNEQFF.

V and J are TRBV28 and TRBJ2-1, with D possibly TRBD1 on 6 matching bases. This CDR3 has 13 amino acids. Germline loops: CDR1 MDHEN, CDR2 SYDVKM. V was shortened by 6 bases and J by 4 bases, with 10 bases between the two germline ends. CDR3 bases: TGTGCCAGCAGCCTTACAGGGTACAATGAGCAGTTCTTC. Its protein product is CASSLTGYNEQFF.

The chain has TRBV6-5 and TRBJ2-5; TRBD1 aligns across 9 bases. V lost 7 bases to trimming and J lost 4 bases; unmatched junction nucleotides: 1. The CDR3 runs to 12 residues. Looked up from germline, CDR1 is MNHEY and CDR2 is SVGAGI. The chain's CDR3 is CASNRGLETQYF. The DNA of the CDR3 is TGTGCCAGCAACAGGGGGCTAGAGACCCAGTACTTC.

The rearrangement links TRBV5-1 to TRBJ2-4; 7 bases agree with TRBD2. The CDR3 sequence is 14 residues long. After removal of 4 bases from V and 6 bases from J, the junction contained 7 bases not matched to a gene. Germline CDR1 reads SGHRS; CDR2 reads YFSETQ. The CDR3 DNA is TGCGCCAGCAGCCCGACTAGCTCGACAAACATTCAGTACTTC. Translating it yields CASSPTSSTNIQYF. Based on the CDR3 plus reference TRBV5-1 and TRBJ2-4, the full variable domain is KAGVTQTPRYLIKTRGQQVTLSCSPISGHRSVSWYQQTPGQGLQFLFEYFSETQRNKGNFPGRFSGRQFSNSRSEMNVSTLELGDSALYLCASSPTSSTNIQYFGAGTRLSVL.

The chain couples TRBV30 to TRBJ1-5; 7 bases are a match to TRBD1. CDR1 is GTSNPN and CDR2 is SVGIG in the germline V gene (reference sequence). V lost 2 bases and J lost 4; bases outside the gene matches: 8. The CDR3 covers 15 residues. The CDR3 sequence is CAWSLQGRGNQPQHF. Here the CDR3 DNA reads TGTGCCTGGAGTTTACAGGGGCGGGGAAATCAGCCCCAGCATTTT.

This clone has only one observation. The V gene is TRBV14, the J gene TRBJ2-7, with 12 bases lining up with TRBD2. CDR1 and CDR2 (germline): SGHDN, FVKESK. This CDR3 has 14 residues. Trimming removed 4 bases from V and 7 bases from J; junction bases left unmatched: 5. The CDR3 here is CASSLLGTSGEQYF. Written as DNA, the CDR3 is TGTGCCAGCAGCCTCCTGGGGACTAGCGGGGAGCAGTACTTC.

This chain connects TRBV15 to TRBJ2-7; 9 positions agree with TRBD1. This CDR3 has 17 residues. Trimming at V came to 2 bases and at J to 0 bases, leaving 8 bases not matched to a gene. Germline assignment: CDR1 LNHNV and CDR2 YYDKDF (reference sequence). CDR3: CATSRKGYRGHSYEQYF. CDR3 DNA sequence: TGTGCCACCAGCAGAAAGGGATACAGGGGGCACTCCTACGAGCAGTACTTC.

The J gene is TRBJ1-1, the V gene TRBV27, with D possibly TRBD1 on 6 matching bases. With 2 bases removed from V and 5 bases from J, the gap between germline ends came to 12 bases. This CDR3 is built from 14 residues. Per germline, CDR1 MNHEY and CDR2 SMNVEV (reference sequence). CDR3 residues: CASSLRGAMTEAFF. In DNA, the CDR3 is TGTGCCAGCAGTTTACGGGGGGCGATGACTGAAGCTTTCTTT.

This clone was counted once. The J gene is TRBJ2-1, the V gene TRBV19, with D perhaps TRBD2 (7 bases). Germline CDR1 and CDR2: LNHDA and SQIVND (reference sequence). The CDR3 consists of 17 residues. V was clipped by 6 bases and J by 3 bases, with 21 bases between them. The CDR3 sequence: CASRGGQGSNYYNEQFF. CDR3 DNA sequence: TGTGCCAGTAGGGGGGGGCAGGGTTCAAACTACTACAATGAGCAGTTCTTC.

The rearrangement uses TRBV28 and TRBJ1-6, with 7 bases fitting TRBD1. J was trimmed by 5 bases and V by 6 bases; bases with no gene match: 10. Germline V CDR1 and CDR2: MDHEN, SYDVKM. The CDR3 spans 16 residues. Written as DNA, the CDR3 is TGTGCCAGCAGCCCCCTGTGGGGACAGAATAATTCACCCCTCCACTTT. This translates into CASSPLWGQNNSPLHF.

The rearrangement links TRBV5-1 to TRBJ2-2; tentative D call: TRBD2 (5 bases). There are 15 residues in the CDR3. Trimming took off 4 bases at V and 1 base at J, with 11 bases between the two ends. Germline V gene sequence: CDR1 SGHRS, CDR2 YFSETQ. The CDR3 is CASSPAGQNTGELFF. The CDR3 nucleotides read TGCGCCAGCAGCCCCGCGGGCCAGAACACCGGGGAGCTGTTTTTT.

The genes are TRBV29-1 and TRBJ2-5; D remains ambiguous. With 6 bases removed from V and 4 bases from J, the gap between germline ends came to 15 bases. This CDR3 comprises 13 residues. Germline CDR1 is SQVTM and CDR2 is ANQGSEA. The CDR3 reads CSVARSVSETQYF. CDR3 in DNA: TGCAGCGTCGCGAGGTCCGTTTCAGAGACCCAGTACTTC.

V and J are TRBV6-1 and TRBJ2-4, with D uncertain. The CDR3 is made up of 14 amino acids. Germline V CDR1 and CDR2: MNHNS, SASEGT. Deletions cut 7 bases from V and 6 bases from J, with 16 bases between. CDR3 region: CASTLSAARNIQYF. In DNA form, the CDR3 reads TGTGCCAGCACCCTGAGTGCGGCTAGAAACATTCAGTACTTC.

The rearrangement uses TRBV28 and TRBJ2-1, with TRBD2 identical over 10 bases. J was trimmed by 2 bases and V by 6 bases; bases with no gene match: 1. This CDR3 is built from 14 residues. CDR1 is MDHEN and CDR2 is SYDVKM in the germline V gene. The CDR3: CASRTSGAYNEQFF. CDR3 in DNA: TGTGCCAGCAGAACTAGCGGGGCCTACAATGAGCAGTTCTTC. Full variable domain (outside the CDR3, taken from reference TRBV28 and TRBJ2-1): DVKVTQSSRYLVKRTGEKVFLECVQDMDHENMFWYRQDPGLGLRLIYFSYDVKMKEKGDIPEGYSVSREKKERFSLILESASTNQTSMYLCASRTSGAYNEQFFGPGTRLTVL.

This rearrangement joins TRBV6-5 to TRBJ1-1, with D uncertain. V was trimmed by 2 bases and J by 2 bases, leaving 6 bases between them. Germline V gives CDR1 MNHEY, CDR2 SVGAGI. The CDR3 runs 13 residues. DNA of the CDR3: TGTGCCAGCAGTTACGAGTCAAACACTGAAGCTTTCTTT. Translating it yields CASSYESNTEAFF.

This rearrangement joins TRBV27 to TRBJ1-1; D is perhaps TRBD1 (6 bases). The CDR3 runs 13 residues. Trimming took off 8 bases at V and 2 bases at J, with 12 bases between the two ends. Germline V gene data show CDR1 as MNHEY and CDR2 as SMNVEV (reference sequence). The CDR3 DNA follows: TGTGCCAGCCACCAGGGGCGAAACACTGAAGCTTTCTTT. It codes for CASHQGRNTEAFF.

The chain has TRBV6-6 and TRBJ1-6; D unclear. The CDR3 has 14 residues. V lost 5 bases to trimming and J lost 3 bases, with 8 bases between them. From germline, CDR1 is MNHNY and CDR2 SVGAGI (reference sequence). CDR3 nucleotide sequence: TGTGCCAGCAGTCCTGACTACTATAATTCACCCCTCCACTTT. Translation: CASSPDYYNSPLHF.

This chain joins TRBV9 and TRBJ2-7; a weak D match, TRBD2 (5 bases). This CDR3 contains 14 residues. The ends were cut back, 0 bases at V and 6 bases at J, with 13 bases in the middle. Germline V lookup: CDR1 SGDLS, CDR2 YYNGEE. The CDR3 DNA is TGTGCCAGCAGCGTAGACACCGCAGAGGGCGAGCAGTACTTC. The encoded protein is CASSVDTAEGEQYF.

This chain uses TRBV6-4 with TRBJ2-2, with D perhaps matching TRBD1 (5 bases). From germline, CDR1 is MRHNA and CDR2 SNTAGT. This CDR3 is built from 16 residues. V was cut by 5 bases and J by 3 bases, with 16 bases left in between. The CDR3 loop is CASSKMVIQDTGELFF. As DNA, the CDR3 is TGTGCCAGCAGTAAAATGGTAATACAGGACACCGGGGAGCTGTTTTTT.

Written as DNA, the CDR3 is TGTGCCAGTAGCCTAGGAGATCGCCAGAAGCAGTTCTTC. It translates to CASSLGDRQKQFF. This chain joins TRBV19 and TRBJ2-1; no definite D call. Between the trimmed V and J ends, which lost 6 bases and 11 bases, there was a span of 17 bases. The CDR3 runs to 13 residues. Germline-derived CDR1 and CDR2 are LNHDA and SQIVND (reference sequence).

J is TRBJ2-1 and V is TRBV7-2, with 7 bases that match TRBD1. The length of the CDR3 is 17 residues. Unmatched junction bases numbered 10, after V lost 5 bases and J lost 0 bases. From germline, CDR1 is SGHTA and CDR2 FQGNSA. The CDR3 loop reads CASSPTGAESSYNEQFF. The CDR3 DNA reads TGTGCCAGCAGCCCCACAGGGGCAGAAAGCTCCTACAATGAGCAGTTCTTC.

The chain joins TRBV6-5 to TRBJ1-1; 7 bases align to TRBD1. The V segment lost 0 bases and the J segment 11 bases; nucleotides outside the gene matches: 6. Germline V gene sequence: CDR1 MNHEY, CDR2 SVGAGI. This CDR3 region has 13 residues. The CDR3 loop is CASSYSAGGRAFF. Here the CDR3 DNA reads TGTGCCAGCAGTTACTCGGCAGGGGGGAGGGCTTTCTTT.

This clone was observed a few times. CDR3 protein: CASSPDSGTSGGASTDTQYF. CDR3 DNA sequence: TGTGCCAGCAGCCCCGACTCCGGGACTAGCGGGGGGGCGAGCACAGATACGCAGTATTTT. The V gene is TRBV7-8, the J gene TRBJ2-3, with 16 positions matching TRBD2. This CDR3 contains 20 residues. Looked up from germline, CDR1 is SGHVS and CDR2 is FQNEAQ. With 5 bases clipped from V and 0 bases from J, the junction kept 11 bases outside the gene matches.